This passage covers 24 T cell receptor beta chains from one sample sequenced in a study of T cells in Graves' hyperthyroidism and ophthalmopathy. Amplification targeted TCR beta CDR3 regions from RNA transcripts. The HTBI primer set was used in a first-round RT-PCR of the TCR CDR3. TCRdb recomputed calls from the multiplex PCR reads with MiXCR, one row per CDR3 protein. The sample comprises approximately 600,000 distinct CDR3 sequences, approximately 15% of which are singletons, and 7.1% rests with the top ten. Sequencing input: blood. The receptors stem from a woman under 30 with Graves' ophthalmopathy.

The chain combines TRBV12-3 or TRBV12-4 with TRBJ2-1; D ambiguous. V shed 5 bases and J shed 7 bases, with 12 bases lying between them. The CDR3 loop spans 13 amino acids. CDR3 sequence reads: CASSIVSLNEQFF. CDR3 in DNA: TGTGCCAGCAGTATTGTTAGTCTGAATGAGCAGTTCTTC.

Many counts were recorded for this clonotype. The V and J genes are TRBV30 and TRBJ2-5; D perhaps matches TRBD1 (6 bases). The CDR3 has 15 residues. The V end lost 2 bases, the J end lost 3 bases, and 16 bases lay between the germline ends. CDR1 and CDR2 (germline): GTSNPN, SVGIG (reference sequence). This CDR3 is CAWSKGRGPEETQYF. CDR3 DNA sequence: TGTGCCTGGAGTAAGGGCAGGGGCCCTGAAGAGACCCAGTACTTC.

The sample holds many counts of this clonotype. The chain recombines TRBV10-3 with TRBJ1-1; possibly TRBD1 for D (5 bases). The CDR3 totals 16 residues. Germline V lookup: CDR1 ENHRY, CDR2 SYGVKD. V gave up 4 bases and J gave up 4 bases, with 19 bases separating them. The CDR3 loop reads CAISGSGTQRATEAFF. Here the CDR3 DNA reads TGTGCCATCAGTGGCTCCGGGACCCAAAGGGCCACTGAAGCTTTCTTT.

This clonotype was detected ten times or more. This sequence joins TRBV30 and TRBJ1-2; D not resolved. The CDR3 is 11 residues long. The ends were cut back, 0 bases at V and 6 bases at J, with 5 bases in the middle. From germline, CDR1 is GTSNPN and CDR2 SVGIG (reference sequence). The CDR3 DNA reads TGTGCCTGGAGTGTTCGGGATGGCTACACCTTC. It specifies CAWSVRDGYTF.

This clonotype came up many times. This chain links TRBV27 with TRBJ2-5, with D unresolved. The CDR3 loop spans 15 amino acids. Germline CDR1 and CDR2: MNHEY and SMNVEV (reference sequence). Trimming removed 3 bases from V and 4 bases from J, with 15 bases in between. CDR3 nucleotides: TGTGCCAGCAGTTTGGGCGTAACTCCAAGAGAGACCCAGTACTTC. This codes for CASSLGVTPRETQYF.

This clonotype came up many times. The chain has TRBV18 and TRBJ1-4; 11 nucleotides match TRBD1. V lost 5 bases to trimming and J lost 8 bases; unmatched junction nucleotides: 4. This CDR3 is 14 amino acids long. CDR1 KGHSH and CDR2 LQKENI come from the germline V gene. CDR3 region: CASSAGTGGEKLFF. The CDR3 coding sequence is TGTGCCAGCTCAGCCGGGACAGGGGGAGAAAAACTGTTTTTT.

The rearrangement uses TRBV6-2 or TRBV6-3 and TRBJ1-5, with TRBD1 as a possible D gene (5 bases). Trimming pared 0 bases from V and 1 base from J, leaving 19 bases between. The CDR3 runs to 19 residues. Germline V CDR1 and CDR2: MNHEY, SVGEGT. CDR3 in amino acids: CASSYSSFWGGESNQPQHF. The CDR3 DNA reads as TGTGCCAGCAGTTACTCGTCTTTCTGGGGAGGGGAAAGCAATCAGCCCCAGCATTTT.

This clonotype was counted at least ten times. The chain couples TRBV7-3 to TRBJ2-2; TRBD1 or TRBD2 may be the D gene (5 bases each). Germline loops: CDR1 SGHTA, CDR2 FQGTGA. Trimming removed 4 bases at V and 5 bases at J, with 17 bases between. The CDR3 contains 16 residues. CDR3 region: CASSSFPGPNTGELFF. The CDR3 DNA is TGTGCCAGCAGCTCTTTTCCGGGACCAAATACCGGGGAGCTGTTTTTT. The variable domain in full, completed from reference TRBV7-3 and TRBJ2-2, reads GAGVSQTPSNKVTEKGKYVELRCDPISGHTALYWYRQSLGQGPEFLIYFQGTGAADDSGLPNDRFFAVRPEGSVSTLKIQRTERGDSAVYLCASSSFPGPNTGELFFGEGSRLTVL.

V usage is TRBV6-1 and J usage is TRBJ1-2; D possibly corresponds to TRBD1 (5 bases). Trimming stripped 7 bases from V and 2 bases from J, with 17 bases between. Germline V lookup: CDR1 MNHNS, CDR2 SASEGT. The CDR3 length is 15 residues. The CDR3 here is CASTLTQEGNYGYTF. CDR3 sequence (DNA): TGTGCCAGCACCCTAACCCAGGAGGGGAACTATGGCTACACCTTC.

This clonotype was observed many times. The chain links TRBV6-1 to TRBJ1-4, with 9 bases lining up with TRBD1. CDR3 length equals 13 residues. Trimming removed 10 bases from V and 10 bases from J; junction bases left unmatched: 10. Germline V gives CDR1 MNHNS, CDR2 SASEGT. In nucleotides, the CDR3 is TGTGCCAATATACAGGGGGCGGTCGGAAAACTGTTTTTT. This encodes CANIQGAVGKLFF.

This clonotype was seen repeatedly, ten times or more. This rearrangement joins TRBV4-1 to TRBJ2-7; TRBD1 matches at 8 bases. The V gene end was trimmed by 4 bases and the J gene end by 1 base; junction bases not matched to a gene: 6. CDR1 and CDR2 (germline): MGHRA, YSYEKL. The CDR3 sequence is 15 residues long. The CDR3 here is CASSLRGQASYEQYF. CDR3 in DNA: TGCGCCAGCAGCCTAAGGGGACAGGCTTCCTACGAGCAGTACTTC.

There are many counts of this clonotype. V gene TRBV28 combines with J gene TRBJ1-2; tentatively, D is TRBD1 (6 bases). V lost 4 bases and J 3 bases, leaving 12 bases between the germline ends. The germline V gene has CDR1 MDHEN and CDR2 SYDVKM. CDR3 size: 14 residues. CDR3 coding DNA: TGTGCCAGCAGTTCCCAGGGGATTTACTATGGCTACACCTTC. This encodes CASSSQGIYYGYTF.

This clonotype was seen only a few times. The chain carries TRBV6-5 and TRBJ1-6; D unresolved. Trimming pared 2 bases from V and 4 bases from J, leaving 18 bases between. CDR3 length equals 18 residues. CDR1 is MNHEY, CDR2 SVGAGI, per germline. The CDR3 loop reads CASSYMAASSGYNSPLHF. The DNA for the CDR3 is TGTGCCAGCAGTTACATGGCAGCCTCCTCCGGTTATAATTCACCCCTCCACTTT.

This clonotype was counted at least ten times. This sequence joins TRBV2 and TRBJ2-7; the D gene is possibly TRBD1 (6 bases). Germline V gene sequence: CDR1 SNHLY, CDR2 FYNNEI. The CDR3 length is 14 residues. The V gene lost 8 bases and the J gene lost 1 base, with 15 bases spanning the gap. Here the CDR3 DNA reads TGTGCCAGCCGGTCTTCAGGGGTTTCCTACGAGCAGTACTTC. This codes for CASRSSGVSYEQYF.

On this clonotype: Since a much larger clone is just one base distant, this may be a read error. CDR3 in amino acids: CSSGDLTGQAFF. CDR3 DNA sequence: TGTTCTAGTGGAGATTTAACAGGGCAAGCTTTCTTT. The genes are TRBV12-5 and TRBJ1-1; D is perhaps TRBD1 (6 bases). CDR3 length: 12 amino acids. From germline, CDR1 is LGHNT and CDR2 FRNRAP.

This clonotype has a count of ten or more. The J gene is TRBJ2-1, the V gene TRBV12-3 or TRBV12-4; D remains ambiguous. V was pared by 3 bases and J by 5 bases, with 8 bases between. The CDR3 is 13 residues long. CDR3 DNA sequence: TGTGCCAGCAGTTTGGAATATGACAATGAGCAGTTCTTC. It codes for CASSLEYDNEQFF.

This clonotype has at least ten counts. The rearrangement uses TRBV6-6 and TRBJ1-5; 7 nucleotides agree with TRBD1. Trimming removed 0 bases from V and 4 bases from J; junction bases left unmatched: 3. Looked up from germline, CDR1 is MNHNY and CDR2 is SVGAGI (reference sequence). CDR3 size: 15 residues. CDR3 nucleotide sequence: TGTGCCAGCAGTTACTCGACAGGGTCTAATCAGCCCCAGCATTTT. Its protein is CASSYSTGSNQPQHF.

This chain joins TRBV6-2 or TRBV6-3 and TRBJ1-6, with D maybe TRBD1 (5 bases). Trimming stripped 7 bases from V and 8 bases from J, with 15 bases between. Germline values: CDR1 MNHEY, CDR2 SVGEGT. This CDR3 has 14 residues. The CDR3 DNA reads TGTGCCAGCACCCCAGGGAGGGGTGATTCACCCCTCCACTTT. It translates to CASTPGRGDSPLHF.

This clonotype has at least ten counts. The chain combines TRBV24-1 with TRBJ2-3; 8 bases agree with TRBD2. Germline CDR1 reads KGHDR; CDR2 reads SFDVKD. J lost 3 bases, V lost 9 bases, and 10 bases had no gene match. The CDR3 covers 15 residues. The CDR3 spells CATESGSGVTDTQYF. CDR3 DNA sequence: TGTGCCACCGAGAGCGGGAGTGGAGTGACAGATACGCAGTATTTT.

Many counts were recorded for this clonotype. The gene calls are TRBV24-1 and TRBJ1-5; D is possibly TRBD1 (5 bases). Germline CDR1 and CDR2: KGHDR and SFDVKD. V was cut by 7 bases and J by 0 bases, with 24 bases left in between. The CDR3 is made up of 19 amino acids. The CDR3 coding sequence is TGTGCCACCAGCTCAATTCGGGGGGTACCAACCTATAGCAATCAGCCCCAGCATTTT. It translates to CATSSIRGVPTYSNQPQHF.

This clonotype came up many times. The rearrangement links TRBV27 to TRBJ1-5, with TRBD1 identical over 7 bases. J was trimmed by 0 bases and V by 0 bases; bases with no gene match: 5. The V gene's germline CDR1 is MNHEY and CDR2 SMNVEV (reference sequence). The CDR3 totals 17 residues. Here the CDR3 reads CASSLSGGTDSNQPQHF. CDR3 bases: TGTGCCAGCAGTTTATCCGGGGGGACAGATAGCAATCAGCCCCAGCATTTT.

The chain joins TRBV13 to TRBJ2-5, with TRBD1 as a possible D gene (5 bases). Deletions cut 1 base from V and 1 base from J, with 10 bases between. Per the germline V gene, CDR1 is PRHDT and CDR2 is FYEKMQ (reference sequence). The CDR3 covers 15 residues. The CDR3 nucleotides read TGTGCCAGCAGCTTAGAAGGGGTGGGCCAAGAGACCCAGTACTTC. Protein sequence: CASSLEGVGQETQYF.

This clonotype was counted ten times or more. The CDR3 protein is CASSPLLAGGPETQYF. Written as DNA, the CDR3 is TGTGCCAGCAGCCCACTTTTAGCGGGAGGCCCAGAGACCCAGTACTTC. The V gene is TRBV7-2, the J gene TRBJ2-5; 10 positions match TRBD2. The trim removed 5 bases at V and 4 bases at J, leaving 10 bases unmatched. Germline V gene data show CDR1 as SGHTA and CDR2 as FQGNSA. The CDR3 loop spans 16 amino acids.

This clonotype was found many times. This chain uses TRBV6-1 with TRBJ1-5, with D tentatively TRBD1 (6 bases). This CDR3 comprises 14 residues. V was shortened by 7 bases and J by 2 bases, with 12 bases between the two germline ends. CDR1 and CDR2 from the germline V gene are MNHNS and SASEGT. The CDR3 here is CASIDRSGNQPQHF. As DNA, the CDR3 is TGTGCCAGCATCGACAGGTCGGGCAATCAGCCCCAGCATTTT.